Shown below are 11 T cell receptor beta chains from a single sample sequenced in a study of high-grade serous ovarian cancer treatment subgroups. The repertoire was sequenced with immunoSEQ multiplex PCR; TCRdb's copy has only in-frame clones and lacks some. The sample records approximately 1,600 clones, 65% to 70% being singletons. The tumor samples were collected prior to definitive surgery or chemotherapy. Input material: tumor tissue. All receptors derive from a human donor with high-grade serous ovarian cancer.

A few counts support this clone. CDR3: CASSFGANPRETQYF. CDR3 bases: TGTGCCAGCAGCTTCGGCGCTAATCCCCGAGAGACCCAGTACTTC. This chain uses TRBV7-2 with TRBJ2-5; D remains ambiguous. V was shortened by 3 bases and J by 4 bases, with 15 bases between the two germline ends. The germline V gene has CDR1 SGHTA and CDR2 FQGNSA. The CDR3 is 15 residues long.

The chain combines TRBV30 with TRBJ2-5; 9 bases fit TRBD1. In germline, CDR1 is GTSNPN, CDR2 SVGIG (reference sequence). V lost 4 bases to trimming and J lost 4 bases; unmatched junction nucleotides: 13. CDR3 length: 16 amino acids. The CDR3 reads CAWKRTGGARAETQYF. The DNA of the CDR3 is TGTGCCTGGAAACGCACAGGGGGCGCGCGGGCAGAGACCCAGTACTTC.

The chain uses TRBV7-9 and TRBJ1-2, with 9 bases matching TRBD1. After removal of 1 base from V and 4 bases from J, the junction contained 4 bases not matched to a gene. The CDR3 has 15 amino acids. Germline V CDR1 and CDR2: SEHNR, FQNEAQ (reference sequence). CDR3 residues: CASSLVVTGGYGYTF. DNA for the CDR3: TGTGCCAGCAGCTTAGTGGTGACAGGGGGCTATGGCTACACCTTC.

The chain joins TRBV7-9 to TRBJ1-4, with D perhaps TRBD1 (6 bases). V lost 5 bases, J lost 11 bases, and 21 bases lay in between. This CDR3 comprises 15 residues. Germline CDR1 is SEHNR and CDR2 is FQNEAQ (reference sequence). The DNA of the CDR3 is TGTGCCAGCAGCGGGGGGGGGCCCCGGTTTGGGAAACTGTTTTTT. Protein sequence: CASSGGGPRFGKLFF.

The chain has TRBV5-1 and TRBJ2-5; D is ambiguous. V dropped 5 bases and J dropped 3 bases, with 8 bases sitting between them. CDR1 and CDR2 (germline): SGHRS, YFSETQ. This CDR3 is 12 amino acids long. The CDR3 sequence is CASSMMKETQYF. CDR3 bases: TGCGCCAGCAGTATGATGAAAGAGACCCAGTACTTC.

This chain uses TRBV19 with TRBJ2-1; 9 bases map to TRBD2. CDR3 length: 16 amino acids. Germline-derived CDR1 and CDR2 are LNHDA and SQIVND (reference sequence). The V segment lost 4 bases and the J segment 2 bases; nucleotides outside the gene matches: 6. This chain's CDR3 is CASSKDAGGTYNEQFF. In DNA form, the CDR3 reads TGTGCCAGTAGTAAGGATGCGGGGGGGACCTACAATGAGCAGTTCTTC.

The V gene is TRBV19, the J gene TRBJ2-1; TRBD2 matches 11 bases. J was trimmed by 8 bases and V by 7 bases; bases with no gene match: 4. The CDR3 consists of 13 residues. Germline V gene lookup returns CDR1 LNHDA and CDR2 SQIVND (reference sequence). The CDR3 sequence: CASNSGGAHEQFF. The CDR3 region has the DNA TGTGCCAGTAATAGCGGGGGGGCCCATGAGCAGTTCTTC.

A word on this clone: One junction end does not reproduce the germline sequence, and a read error may be involved. The genes are TRBV7-9 and TRBJ2-1; TRBD2 matches at 14 bases. The germline gives CDR1 SEHNR, CDR2 FQNEAQ (reference sequence). The CDR3 is 19 amino acids. The CDR3 reads CVSSLQGLAGVPLYNEQFF. Here the CDR3 DNA reads TGTGTCAGCAGCCTCCAGGGACTAGCGGGAGTCCCCTTATACAATGAGCAGTTCTTC.

The J gene is TRBJ2-7, the V gene TRBV27, with TRBD1 matching over 8 bases. Germline V gives CDR1 MNHEY, CDR2 SMNVEV (reference sequence). Trimming cost V 3 bases and J 4 bases; bases outside gene matches: 5. The CDR3 is 14 residues long. CDR3 in amino acids: CASSFEGQEYEQYF. The CDR3 DNA reads as TGTGCCAGCAGTTTTGAGGGACAGGAGTACGAGCAGTACTTC.

V usage is TRBV7-9 and J usage is TRBJ1-2; D gene uncertain. CDR3 length: 15 amino acids. The germline V gene encodes CDR1 SEHNR and CDR2 FQNEAQ (reference sequence). V shed 5 bases and J shed 3 bases, with 16 bases lying between them. The CDR3 spells CASSAQKARYYGYTF. The DNA for the CDR3 is TGTGCCAGCAGCGCCCAGAAAGCCCGGTACTATGGCTACACCTTC.

The chain couples TRBV11-1 to TRBJ2-1, with 9 bases lining up with TRBD2. The CDR3 extends over 15 amino acids. Looked up from germline, CDR1 is SGHAT and CDR2 is FQDESV (reference sequence). Trimming removed 5 bases from V and 8 bases from J; junction bases left unmatched: 10. Written as DNA, the CDR3 is TGTGCCAGCAGCCATCCCAGCGGGAGGATTGATGAGCAGTTCTTC. This codes for CASSHPSGRIDEQFF.